The present TCR beta chain was sequenced within a study of OX40 agonist ivuxolimab in advanced cancers. Study outcomes and limitations: Those patients achieving a partial response at 0.1-3.0 mg/kg showed among the lowest clonal expansion.

V lost 6 bases and J 6 bases, leaving 10 bases between the germline ends. This CDR3 spans 12 amino acids. Germline V gene data show CDR1 as SEHNR and CDR2 as FQNEAQ (reference sequence). Repertoires were generated with immunoSEQ multiplex PCR, while TCRdb's copy carries only in-frame clones and drops some. Among 12,000 or so clones, 79% were seen once, and the ten largest hold nearly 40%. With respect to this clone: Its antigen is unidentified.

Drawing of blood for sampling happened at baseline, at cycle 4 day 1, and at cycle 7 day 1. The chain joins TRBV7-9 to TRBJ2-3; D is unclear. The TCR originated in an adult with an advanced solid tumor such as melanoma, head and neck, liver or kidney cancer. The starting material was CD4+ or CD8+ T cells sorted from blood, obtained in a trial of the OX40 agonist ivuxolimab. The CDR3 region is CASRTTDDTQYF. DNA of the CDR3: TGTGCCAGCAGGACAACCGACGATACGCAGTATTTT. The entire variable domain, with the rest obtained from reference TRBV7-9 and TRBJ2-3, is as follows: DTGVSQNPRHKITKRGQNVTFRCDPISEHNRLYWYRQTLGQGPEFLTYFQNEAQLEKSRLLSDRFSAERPKGSFSTLEIQRTEQGDSAMYLCASRTTDDTQYFGPGTRLTVL.